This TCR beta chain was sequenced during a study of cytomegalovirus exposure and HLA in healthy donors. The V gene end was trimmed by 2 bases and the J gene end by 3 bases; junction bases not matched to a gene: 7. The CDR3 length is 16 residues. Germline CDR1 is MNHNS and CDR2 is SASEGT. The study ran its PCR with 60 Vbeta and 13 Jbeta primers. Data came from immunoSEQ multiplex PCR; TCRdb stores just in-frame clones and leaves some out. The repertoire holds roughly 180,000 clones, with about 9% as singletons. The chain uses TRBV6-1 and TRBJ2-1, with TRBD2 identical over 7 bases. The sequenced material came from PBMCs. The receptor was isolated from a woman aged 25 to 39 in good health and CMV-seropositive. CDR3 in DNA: TGTGCCAGCAGTGAATGGAGCGGGAAGAGCTACAATGAGCAGTTCTTC. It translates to CASSEWSGKSYNEQFF.